This TCR beta chain was obtained from a study of T cell repertoires in cytomegalovirus infection. Overall study: CMV infection plus the matching HLA type was flagged by public TCR beta signatures. Study-level findings and limits: HLA-C-restricted CMV clonotypes gave the most frequent clonotype in two of eight donors. Identification of carriers of CMV plus the relevant HLA was achieved through cumulative public TCR beta family frequency.

TCRdb ran MiXCR on the reads and lists one entry per CDR3 protein. The sample consists of 200,000 or so distinct CDR3 sequences, 15% to 20% of them appearing once. This clonotype was detected a few times. The antigen is unknown. Germline CDR1 is ENHRY and CDR2 is SYGVKD. V gave up 1 base and J gave up 4 bases, with 13 bases separating them. CDR3 length: 15 amino acids. The material sequenced was PBMCs. The chain recombines TRBV10-3 with TRBJ1-1; D is unresolved. This receptor was taken from a human donor in good health (CMV status not recorded). Some clones in this sample may be carry-over from other donors' samples. The CDR3 sequence is CAISELSAAGTEAFF. The CDR3 DNA reads as TGTGCCATCAGTGAGTTGAGCGCTGCGGGCACTGAAGCTTTCTTT.